A selection of T cell receptor beta chains follows, all from one sample in a study of blood T cell repertoires in COVID-19. This table comes from immunoSEQ multiplex PCR, and its TCRdb copy is limited to in-frame clones, with some not included. The sample consists of tens of thousands of clones, 75% to 90% of them appearing once. What was sequenced was peripheral blood. Receptors originate from a man aged 55 to 69 with active COVID-19. Each CDR3 is given with its conserved first and last residue. Fields, in order: D gene, V gene, clone size, CDR3 length, J gene, CDR3 protein, CDR3 DNA. D genes are given only for firm matches. Expanded clones get a size class; other rows say once, few or many, or leave the size out.

-	TRBV28	-	14	TRBJ1-2	CASSTGPVLYGYTF	TGTGCCAGCAGTACAGGACCGGTTTTGTATGGCTACACCTTC
-	TRBV12-3/TRBV12-4	-	13	TRBJ1-2	CASKTTGAYGYTF	TGTGCCAGCAAAACTACAGGCGCCTATGGCTACACCTTC
TRBD1	TRBV15	-	14	TRBJ2-3	CATSTRQGTDTQYF	TGTGCCACCAGCACCCGACAGGGGACAGATACGCAGTATTTT
TRBD2	TRBV5-1	-	16	TRBJ2-2	CASSSVAGMNTGELFF	TGCGCCAGCAGCTCAGTAGCGGGGATGAACACCGGGGAGCTGTTTTTT
TRBD2	TRBV2	-	15	TRBJ2-3	CASSLGGGLTDTQYF	TGTGCCAGCAGTCTCGGCGGGGGGCTTACAGATACGCAGTATTTT
-	TRBV12-5	-	13	TRBJ2-4	CASGLVQLNIQYF	TGTGCTAGTGGTTTGGTCCAGTTAAACATTCAGTACTTC
-	TRBV5-1	-	14	TRBJ2-5	CASSLAQGKETQYF	TGCGCCAGCAGCTTGGCACAGGGCAAAGAGACCCAGTACTTC
-	TRBV4-1	-	15	TRBJ2-2	CASSQVGPNTGELFF	TGCGCCAGCAGCCAAGTGGGCCCGAACACCGGGGAGCTGTTTTTT
TRBD2	TRBV19	-	15	TRBJ2-2	CASGGLAGNTGELFF	TGTGCCAGTGGGGGACTAGCGGGGAACACCGGGGAGCTGTTTTTT
TRBD1	TRBV7-3	-	15	TRBJ2-5	CASSPGTGSSETQYF	TGTGCCAGCAGCCCCGGGACAGGGAGTTCAGAGACCCAGTACTTC
-	TRBV11-2	once	13	TRBJ1-1	CASSPTENTEAFF	TGTGCCAGCAGCCCGACAGAGAACACTGAAGCTTTCTTT
-	TRBV7-2	-	14	TRBJ2-2	CASSPNRAAGELFF	TGTGCCAGCAGCCCGAACAGGGCGGCCGGGGAGCTGTTTTTT
-	TRBV19	few	12	TRBJ1-5	CASGHRSQPQHF	TGTGCCAGTGGTCATCGGAGTCAGCCCCAGCATTTT